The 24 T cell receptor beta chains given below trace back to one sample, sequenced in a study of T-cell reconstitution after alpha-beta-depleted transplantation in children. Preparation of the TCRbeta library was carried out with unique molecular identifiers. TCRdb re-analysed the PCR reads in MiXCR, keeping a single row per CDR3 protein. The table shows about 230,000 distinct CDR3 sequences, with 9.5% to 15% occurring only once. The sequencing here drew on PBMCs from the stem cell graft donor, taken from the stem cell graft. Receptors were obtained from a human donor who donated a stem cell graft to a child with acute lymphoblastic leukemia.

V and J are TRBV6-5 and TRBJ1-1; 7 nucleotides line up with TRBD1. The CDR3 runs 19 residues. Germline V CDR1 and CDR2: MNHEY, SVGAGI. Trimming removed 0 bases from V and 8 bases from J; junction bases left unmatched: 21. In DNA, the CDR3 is TGTGCCAGCAGTTACTCGAAGGGGGATCGACAGGGCCCCCCACGGGAAGCTTTCTTT. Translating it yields CASSYSKGDRQGPPREAFF.

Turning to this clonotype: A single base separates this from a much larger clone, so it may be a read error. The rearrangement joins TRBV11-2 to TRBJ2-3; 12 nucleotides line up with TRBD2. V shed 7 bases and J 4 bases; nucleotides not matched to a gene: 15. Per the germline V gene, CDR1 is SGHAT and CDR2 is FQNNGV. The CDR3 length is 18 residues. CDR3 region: CASILRFTSGRIPDTQYF. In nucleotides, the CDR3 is TGTGCCAGCATTCTTAGATTCACTAGCGGGAGGATACCAGATACGCAGTATTTT.

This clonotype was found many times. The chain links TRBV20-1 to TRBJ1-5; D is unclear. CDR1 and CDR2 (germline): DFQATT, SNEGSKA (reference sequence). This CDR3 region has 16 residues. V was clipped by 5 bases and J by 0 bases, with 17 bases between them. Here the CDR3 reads CSALKKKRDSNQPQHF. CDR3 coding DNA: TGCAGTGCTCTCAAAAAAAAAAGGGATAGCAATCAGCCCCAGCATTTT.

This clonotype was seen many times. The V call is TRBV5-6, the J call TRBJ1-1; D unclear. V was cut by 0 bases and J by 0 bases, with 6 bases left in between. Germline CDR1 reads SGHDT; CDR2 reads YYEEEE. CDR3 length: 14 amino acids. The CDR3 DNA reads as TGTGCCAGCAGCTTGGGACACATGAACACTGAAGCTTTCTTT. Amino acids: CASSLGHMNTEAFF.

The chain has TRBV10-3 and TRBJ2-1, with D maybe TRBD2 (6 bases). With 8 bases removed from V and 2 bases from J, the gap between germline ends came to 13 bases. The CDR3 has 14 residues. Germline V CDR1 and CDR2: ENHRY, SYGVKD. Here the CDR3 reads CAIVRGTTYNEQFF. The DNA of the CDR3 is TGTGCCATCGTACGGGGGACGACCTACAATGAGCAGTTCTTC.

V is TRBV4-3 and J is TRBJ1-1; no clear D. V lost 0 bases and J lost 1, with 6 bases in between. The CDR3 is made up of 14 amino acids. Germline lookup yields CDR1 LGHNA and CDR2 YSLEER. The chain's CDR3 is CASSQDRKNTEAFF. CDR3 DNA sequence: TGCGCCAGCAGCCAAGATCGGAAGAACACTGAAGCTTTCTTT.

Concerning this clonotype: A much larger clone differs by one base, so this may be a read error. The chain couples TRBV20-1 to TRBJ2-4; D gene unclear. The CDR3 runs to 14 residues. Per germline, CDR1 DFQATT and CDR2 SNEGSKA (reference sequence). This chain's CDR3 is CSARDLAAKNSQYF. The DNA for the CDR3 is TGCAGTGCTAGAGATTTGGCAGCCAAAAACAGTCAGTACTTC.

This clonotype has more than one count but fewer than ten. The CDR3 bases are TGTGCCACCAGTTCTACGACCCGAGGGGAGCTGTTTTTT. Translated: CATSSTTRGELFF. V and J are TRBV24-1 and TRBJ2-2; the D is unclear. Trimming removed 6 bases from V and 8 bases from J, with 12 bases in between. Germline V gives CDR1 KGHDR, CDR2 SFDVKD. The length of the CDR3 is 13 residues.

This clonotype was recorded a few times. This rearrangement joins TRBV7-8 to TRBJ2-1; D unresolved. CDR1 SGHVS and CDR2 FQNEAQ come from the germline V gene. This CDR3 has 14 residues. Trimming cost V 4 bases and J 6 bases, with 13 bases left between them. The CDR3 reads CASSSRLGSNEQFF. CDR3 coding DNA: TGTGCCAGCAGCTCCCGGCTCGGATCCAATGAGCAGTTCTTC.

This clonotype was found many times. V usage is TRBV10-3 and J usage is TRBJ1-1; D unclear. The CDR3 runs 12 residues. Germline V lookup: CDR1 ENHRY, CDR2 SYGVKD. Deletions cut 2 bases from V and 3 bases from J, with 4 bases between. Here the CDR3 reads CAISEADTEAFF. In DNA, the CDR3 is TGTGCCATCAGTGAGGCGGACACTGAAGCTTTCTTT.

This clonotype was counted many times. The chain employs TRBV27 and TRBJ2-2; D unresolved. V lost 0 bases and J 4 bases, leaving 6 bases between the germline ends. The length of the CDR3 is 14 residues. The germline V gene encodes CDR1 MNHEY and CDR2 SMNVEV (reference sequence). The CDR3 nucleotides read TGTGCCAGCAGTTTATCGTTAAGCACCGGGGAGCTGTTTTTT. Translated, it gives CASSLSLSTGELFF.

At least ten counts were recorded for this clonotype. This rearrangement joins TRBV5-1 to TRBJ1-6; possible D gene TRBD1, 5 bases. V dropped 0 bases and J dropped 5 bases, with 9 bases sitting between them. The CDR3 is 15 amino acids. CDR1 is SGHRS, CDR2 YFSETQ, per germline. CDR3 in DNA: TGCGCCAGCAGCTTGGAAGGGGCGAATAATTCACCCCTCCACTTT. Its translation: CASSLEGANNSPLHF. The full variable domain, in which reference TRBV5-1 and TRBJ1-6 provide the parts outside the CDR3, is KAGVTQTPRYLIKTRGQQVTLSCSPISGHRSVSWYQQTPGQGLQFLFEYFSETQRNKGNFPGRFSGRQFSNSRSEMNVSTLELGDSALYLCASSLEGANNSPLHFGNGTRLTVT.

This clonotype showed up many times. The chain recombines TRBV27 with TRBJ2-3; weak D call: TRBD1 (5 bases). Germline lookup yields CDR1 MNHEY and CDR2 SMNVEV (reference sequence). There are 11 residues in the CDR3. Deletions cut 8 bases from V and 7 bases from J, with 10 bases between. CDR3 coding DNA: TGTGCCAGCCGACAGTCTTATACGCAGTATTTT. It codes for CASRQSYTQYF.

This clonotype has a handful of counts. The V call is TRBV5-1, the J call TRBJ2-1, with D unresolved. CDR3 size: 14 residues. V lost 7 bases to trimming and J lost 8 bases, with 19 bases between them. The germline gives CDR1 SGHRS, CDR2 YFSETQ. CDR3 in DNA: TGCGCCAGCGCAAGGCGCCTCGAGTGGGATGAGCAGTTCTTC. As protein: CASARRLEWDEQFF.

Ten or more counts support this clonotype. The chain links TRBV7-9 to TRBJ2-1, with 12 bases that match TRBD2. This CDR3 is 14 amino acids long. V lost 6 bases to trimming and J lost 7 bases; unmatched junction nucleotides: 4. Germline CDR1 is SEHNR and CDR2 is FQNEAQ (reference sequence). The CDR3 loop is CASRTSGRSNEQFF. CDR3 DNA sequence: TGTGCCAGCAGGACTAGCGGGAGATCGAATGAGCAGTTCTTC.

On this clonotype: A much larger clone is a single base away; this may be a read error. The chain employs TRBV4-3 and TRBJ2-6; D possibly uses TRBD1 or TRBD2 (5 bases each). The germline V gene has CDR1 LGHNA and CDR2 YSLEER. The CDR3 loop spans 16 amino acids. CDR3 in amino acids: CASSQDSGAGANGLTF. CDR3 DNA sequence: TGCGCCAGCAGCCAAGATTCCGGGGCTGGGGCCAACGGCCTGACTTTC.

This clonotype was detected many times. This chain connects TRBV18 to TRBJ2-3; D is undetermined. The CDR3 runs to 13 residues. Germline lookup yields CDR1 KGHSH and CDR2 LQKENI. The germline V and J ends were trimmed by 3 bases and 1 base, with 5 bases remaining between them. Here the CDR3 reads CASSPRGTDTQYF. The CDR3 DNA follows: TGTGCCAGCTCACCCCGGGGCACAGATACGCAGTATTTT.

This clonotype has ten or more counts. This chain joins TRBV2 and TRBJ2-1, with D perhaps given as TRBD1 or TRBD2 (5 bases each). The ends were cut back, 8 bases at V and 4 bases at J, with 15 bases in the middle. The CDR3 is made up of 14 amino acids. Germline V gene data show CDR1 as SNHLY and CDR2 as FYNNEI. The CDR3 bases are TGTGCCAGCCGGGGACGGCTGGTTTACAATGAGCAGTTCTTC. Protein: CASRGRLVYNEQFF.

The CDR3 spells CSAITTVSRTNNEQFF. Written as DNA, the CDR3 is TGCAGTGCTATAACTACAGTTTCCCGCACGAACAATGAGCAGTTCTTC. The rearrangement joins TRBV20-1 to TRBJ2-1; D is unclear. There are 16 residues in the CDR3. Per germline, CDR1 DFQATT and CDR2 SNEGSKA (reference sequence). V lost 4 bases to trimming and J lost 5 bases, with 21 bases between them.

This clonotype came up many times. The CDR3 sequence is CAISEVAGYTDTQYF. The CDR3 nucleotides read TGTGCCATCAGTGAGGTAGCGGGGTACACAGATACGCAGTATTTT. The gene calls are TRBV10-3 and TRBJ2-3; the match to TRBD2 covers 8 bases. CDR1 ENHRY and CDR2 SYGVKD come from the germline V gene. J gave up 2 bases and V 2 bases, and 3 bases lay outside the gene matches. This CDR3 has 15 residues.

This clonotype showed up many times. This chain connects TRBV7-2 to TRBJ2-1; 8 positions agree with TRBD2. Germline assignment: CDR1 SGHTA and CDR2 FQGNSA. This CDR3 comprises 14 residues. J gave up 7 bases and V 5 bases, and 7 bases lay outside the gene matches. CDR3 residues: CASSQSGRRNEQFF. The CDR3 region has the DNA TGTGCCAGCAGCCAAAGCGGGAGAAGGAATGAGCAGTTCTTC.

CDR3 sequence (DNA): TGTGCCAGCAGCTCCAGGGGGGGTAGCAATCAGCCCCAGCATTTT. It encodes CASSSRGGSNQPQHF. The chain uses TRBV7-2 and TRBJ1-5, with TRBD1 identical over 7 bases. Germline CDR1 and CDR2: SGHTA and FQGNSA. After removal of 4 bases from V and 0 bases from J, the junction contained 3 bases not matched to a gene. CDR3 length equals 15 residues. Supplemented by reference TRBV7-2 and TRBJ1-5, the full variable domain reads GAGVSQSPSNKVTEKGKDVELRCDPISGHTALYWYRQSLGQGLEFLIYFQGNSAPDKSGLPSDRFSAERTGGSVSTLTIQRTQQEDSAVYLCASSSRGGSNQPQHFGDGTRLSIL.

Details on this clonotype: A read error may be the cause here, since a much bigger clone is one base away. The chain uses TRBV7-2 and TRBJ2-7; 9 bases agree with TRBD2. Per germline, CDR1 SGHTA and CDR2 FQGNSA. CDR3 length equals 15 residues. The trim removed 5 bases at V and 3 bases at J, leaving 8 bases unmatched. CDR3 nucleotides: TGTGCCAGCAGCCCCACGGGCGGGGGGGTCTACGAGCAGTACTTC. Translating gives CASSPTGGGVYEQYF.

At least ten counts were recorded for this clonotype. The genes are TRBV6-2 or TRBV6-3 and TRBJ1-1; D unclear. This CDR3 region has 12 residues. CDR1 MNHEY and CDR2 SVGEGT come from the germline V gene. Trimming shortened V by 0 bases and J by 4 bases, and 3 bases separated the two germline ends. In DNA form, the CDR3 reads TGTGCCAGCAGTTACTCGATCACTGAAGCTTTCTTT. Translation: CASSYSITEAFF.